This TCR beta chain came from a study of vaccination effects on CD4 cells after COVID-19. Study summary: Ahead of sequencing, the ViraFEST assay grew antigen-specific CD4+ T cells using viral peptide pools. As their vaccination, participants received two doses of either BNT162b2 or mRNA-1273. Findings and caveats of the study: At late timepoints after vaccination, vaccine- and infection-induced clones shrank markedly.

TCRdb keeps only in-frame clones here, not all; method: immunoSEQ multiplex PCR. The sample has around 60,000 clones, around three quarters seen once. Trimming pared 5 bases from V and 4 bases from J, leaving 14 bases between. Germline assignment: CDR1 MRHNA and CDR2 SNTAGT. The CDR3 has 14 residues. In regard to this clone: The antigen remains undetermined.

Investigators separated out CD4+ T cells once around 11 days of culture had passed. On days 3 and 7, fresh IL-2 medium replaced half the medium. The chain carries TRBV6-4 and TRBJ1-2, with D hard to call. This sequence was found in a human donor who received a COVID-19 vaccine. The sample here was CD4+ T cells from PBMCs cultured without peptide, taken before COVID-19 vaccination. The CDR3 loop is CASSPLLGSYGYTF. For the CDR3, the DNA is TGTGCCAGCAGTCCCTTGTTGGGGTCCTATGGCTACACCTTC.